This T cell receptor beta chain was profiled in a study of CD8+CD57+ T cells in acquired aplastic anemia. An expansion of CD8+CD57+ cells by flow cytometry had been shown in patients chosen for sequencing. Trimming took 5 bases from V and 4 from J, leaving 11 bases between them. This CDR3 is built from 13 residues. Per germline, CDR1 PRHDT and CDR2 FYEKMQ (reference sequence). Overall study findings and caveats: Any difference that existed in CD8+ Simpson's diversity between patients and controls was not significant.

Notes on this clonotype: Its target is unknown.

The use of genomic DNA as template underpinned the TCR beta VDJ and CDR3 profiling. Using its own MiXCR run on the reads, TCRdb lists one record per CDR3 protein. The repertoire holds approximately 150,000 distinct CDR3 sequences, with 71% as singletons. Material for sequencing was sorted CD4+, CD8+, or CD8+CD57+ T cells (not recorded which) from PBMCs. The rearrangement uses TRBV13 and TRBJ1-2; D gene ambiguous. This clonotype originated in a human donor with aplastic anemia. Here the CDR3 DNA reads TGTGCCAGCAGCGCACCCACCCTCTATGGCTACACCTTC. Protein: CASSAPTLYGYTF.